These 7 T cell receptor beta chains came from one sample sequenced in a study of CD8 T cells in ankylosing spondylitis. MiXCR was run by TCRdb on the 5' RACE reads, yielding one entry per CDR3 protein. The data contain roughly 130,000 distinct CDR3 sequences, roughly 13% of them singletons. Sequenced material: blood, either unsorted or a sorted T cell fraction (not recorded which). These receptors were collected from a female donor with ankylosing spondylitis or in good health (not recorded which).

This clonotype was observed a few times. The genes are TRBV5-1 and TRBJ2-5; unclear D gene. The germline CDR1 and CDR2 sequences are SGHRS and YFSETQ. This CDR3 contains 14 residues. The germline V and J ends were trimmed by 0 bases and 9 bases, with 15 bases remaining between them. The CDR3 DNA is TGCGCCAGCAGCTTGGCCTCAGGCGACGCCTCCCAGTACTTC. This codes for CASSLASGDASQYF.

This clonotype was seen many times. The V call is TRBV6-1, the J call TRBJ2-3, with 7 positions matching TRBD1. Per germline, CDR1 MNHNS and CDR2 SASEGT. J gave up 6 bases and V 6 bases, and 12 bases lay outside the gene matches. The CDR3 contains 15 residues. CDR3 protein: CASRPGQARGDTQYF. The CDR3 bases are TGTGCCAGCAGACCAGGACAGGCCCGGGGCGATACGCAGTATTTT.

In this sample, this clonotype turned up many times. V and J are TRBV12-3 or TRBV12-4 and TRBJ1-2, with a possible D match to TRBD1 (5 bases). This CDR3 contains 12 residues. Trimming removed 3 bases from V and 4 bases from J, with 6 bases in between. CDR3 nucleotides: TGTGCCAGCAGTTTTACAGGCTATGGCTACACCTTC. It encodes CASSFTGYGYTF.

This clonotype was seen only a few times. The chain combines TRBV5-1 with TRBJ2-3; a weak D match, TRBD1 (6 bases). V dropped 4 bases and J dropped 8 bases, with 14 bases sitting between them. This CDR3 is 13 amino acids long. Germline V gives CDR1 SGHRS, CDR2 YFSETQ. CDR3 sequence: CASSEEQGTTQYF. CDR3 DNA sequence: TGCGCCAGCAGCGAAGAACAGGGTACTACGCAGTATTTT.

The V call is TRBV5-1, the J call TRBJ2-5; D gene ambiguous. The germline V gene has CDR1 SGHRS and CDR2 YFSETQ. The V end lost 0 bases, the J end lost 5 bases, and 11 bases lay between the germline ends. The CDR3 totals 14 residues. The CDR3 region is CASSLAQLGETQYF. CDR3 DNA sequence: TGCGCCAGCAGCTTGGCTCAGCTAGGGGAGACCCAGTACTTC.

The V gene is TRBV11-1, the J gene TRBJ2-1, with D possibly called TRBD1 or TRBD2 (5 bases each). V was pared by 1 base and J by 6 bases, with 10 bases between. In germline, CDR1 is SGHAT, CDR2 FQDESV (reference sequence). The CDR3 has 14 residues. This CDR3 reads CASSLGWGSNEQFF. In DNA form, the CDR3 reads TGTGCCAGCAGCTTAGGGTGGGGGTCCAATGAGCAGTTCTTC.

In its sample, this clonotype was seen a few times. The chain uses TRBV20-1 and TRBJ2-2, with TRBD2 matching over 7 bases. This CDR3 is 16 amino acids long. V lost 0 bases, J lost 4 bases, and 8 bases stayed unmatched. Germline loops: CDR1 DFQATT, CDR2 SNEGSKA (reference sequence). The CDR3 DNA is TGCAGTGCTAGAGATCCGGGACCGGGGGGCACCGGGGAGCTGTTTTTT. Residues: CSARDPGPGGTGELFF.